This TCR beta chain was observed in a study of vaccination effects on CD4 cells after COVID-19. Method: immunoSEQ multiplex PCR; TCRdb's copy keeps in-frame clones and lacks some. Of approximately 61,000 clones in the sample, approximately 80% are singletons; the top ten hold approximately 4.5%. Germline V gives CDR1 SGHAT, CDR2 FQNNGV. V was pared by 5 bases and J by 0 bases, with 5 bases between. CDR3 size: 12 residues. At the end of 10 days of culture, CD4+ T cells were isolated. Every participant took two doses of the BNT162b2 or mRNA-1273 vaccine. Nobody among the vaccine recipients had prior SARS-CoV-2 infection (nucleocapsid antibodies were negative). Half-medium exchanges with IL-2 medium took place on days 3 and 7. Concerning this clone: The target antigen is unknown.

Study results and limitations: Few convalescent patients were studied, and early post-infection samples were lacking.

The specimen comprised CD4+ T cells from PBMCs cultured without peptide, sampled after COVID-19 vaccination. The V call is TRBV11-2, the J call TRBJ2-7; D not resolved. The TCR originated in a human donor who received a COVID-19 vaccine. The CDR3 sequence is CASSANSYEQYF. The CDR3 nucleotides read TGTGCCAGCAGCGCGAACTCCTACGAGCAGTACTTC.